This TCR beta chain is drawn from a study of T cell repertoires in cytomegalovirus infection. Overall study: Recently identified HLA-C-restricted and well-studied HLA-B-restricted CMV epitopes were used. Evidence of both CMV infection and a matching HLA type came from public TCR beta signatures. General study results and limits: Accumulated public TCR beta family frequency recognized individuals carrying CMV together with the relevant HLA. CMV-specific HLA-C-restricted TCR beta clonotypes dominated the ex vivo response.

TCRdb reprocessed the reads via MiXCR and lists one record per CDR3 protein. The sample lists approximately 990,000 distinct CDR3 sequences, around 29% seen once, with over 12% in the top ten. Regarding this clonotype: Its antigen is unidentified.

Trimming shortened V by 3 bases and J by 5 bases, and 20 bases separated the two germline ends. Germline lookup yields CDR1 SGHRS and CDR2 YFSETQ. The CDR3 consists of 16 residues. This specimen was cultured CD8+ T cells from PBMCs, taken from culture after CMV antigen stimulation. The chain uses TRBV5-1 and TRBJ1-1; D call uncertain. This receptor was taken from a human donor in good health (CMV status not recorded). Some clones in this sample may be carry-over from other donors' samples. The CDR3 reads CASSYPSGPRGTEAFF. As DNA, the CDR3 is TGCGCCAGCAGCTACCCCTCGGGCCCTCGGGGTACTGAAGCTTTCTTT.